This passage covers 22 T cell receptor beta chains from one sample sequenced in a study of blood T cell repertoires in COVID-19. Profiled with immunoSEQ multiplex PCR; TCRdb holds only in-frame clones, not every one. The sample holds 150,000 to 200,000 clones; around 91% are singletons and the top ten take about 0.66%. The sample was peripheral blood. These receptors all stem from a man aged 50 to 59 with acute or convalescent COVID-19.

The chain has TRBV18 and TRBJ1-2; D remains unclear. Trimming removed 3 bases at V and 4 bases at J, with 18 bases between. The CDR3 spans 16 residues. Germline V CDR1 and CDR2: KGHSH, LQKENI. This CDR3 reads CASSPTEAAIFYGYTF. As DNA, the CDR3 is TGTGCCAGCTCACCGACGGAGGCAGCAATCTTCTATGGCTACACCTTC. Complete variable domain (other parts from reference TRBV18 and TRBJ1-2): NAGVMQNPRHLVRRRGQEARLRCSPMKGHSHVYWYRQLPEEGLKFMVYLQKENIIDESGMPKERFSAEFPKEGPSILRIQQVVRGDSAAYFCASSPTEAAIFYGYTFGSGTRLTVV.

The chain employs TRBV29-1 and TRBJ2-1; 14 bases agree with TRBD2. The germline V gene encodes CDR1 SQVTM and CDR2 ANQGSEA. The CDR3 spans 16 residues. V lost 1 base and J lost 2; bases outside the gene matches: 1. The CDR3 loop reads CSVEGLAGGPYNEQFF. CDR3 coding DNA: TGCAGCGTTGAAGGACTAGCGGGAGGGCCCTACAATGAGCAGTTCTTC.

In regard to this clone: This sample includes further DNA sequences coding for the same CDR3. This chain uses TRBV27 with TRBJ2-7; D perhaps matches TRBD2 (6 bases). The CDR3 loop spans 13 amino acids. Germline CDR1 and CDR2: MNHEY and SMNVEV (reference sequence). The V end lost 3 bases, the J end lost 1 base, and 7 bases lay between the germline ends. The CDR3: CASSFGGSYEQYF. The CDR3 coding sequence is TGTGCCAGCAGTTTCGGGGGATCCTACGAGCAGTACTTC.

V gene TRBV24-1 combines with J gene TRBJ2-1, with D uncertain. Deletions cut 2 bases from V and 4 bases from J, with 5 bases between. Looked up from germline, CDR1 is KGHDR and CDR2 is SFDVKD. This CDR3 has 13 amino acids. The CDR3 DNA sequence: TGTGCCACCAGTGATTGGCATTACAATGAGCAGTTCTTC. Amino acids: CATSDWHYNEQFF.

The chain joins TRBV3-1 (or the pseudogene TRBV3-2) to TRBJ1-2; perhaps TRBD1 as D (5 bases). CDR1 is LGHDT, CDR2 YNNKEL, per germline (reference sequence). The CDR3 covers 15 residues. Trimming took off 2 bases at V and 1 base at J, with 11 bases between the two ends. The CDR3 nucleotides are TGTGCCAGCAGCCAAAGTGGGACTTATAACTATGGCTACACCTTC. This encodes CASSQSGTYNYGYTF.

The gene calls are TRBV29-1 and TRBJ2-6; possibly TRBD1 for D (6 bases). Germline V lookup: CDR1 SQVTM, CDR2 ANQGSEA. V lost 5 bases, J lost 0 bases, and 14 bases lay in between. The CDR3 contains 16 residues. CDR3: CSVLARGGSGANVLTF. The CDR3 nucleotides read TGCAGCGTTTTGGCCAGGGGTGGCTCTGGGGCCAACGTCCTGACTTTC.

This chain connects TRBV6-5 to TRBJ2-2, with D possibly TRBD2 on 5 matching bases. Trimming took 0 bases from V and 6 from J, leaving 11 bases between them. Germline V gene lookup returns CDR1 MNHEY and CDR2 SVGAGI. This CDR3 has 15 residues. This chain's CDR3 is CASSYSSGIPGELFF. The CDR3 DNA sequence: TGTGCCAGCAGTTACTCATCCGGGATCCCCGGGGAGCTGTTTTTT.

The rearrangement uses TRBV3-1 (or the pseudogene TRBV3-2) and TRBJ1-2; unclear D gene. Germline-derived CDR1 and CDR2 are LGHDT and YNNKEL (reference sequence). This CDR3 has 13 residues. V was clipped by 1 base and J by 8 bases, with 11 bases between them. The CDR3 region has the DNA TGTGCCAGCAGCCAAGGGCGCCGAGGAGGCTACACCTTC. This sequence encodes CASSQGRRGGYTF.

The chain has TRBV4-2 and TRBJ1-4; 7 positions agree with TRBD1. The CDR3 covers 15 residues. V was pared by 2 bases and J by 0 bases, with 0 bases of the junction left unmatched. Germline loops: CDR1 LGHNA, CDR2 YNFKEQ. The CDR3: CASSQTGATNEKLFF. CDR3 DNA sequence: TGTGCCAGCAGCCAAACAGGGGCAACTAATGAAAAACTGTTTTTT.

The CDR3 spells CASSLGGTGAGTEAFF. The CDR3 bases are TGCGCCAGCAGCTTGGGCGGGACAGGGGCTGGGACTGAAGCTTTCTTT. V and J are TRBV5-1 and TRBJ1-1; 10 nucleotides match TRBD1. The CDR3 runs to 16 residues. With 0 bases clipped from V and 5 bases from J, the junction kept 7 bases outside the gene matches. Per germline, CDR1 SGHRS and CDR2 YFSETQ.

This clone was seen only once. In DNA form, the CDR3 reads TGTGCCAGCAGCTTGGGGGGACTGATGAGCTCCTACAATGAGCAGTTCTTC. This encodes CASSLGGLMSSYNEQFF. This rearrangement joins TRBV11-2 to TRBJ2-1; D possibly corresponds to TRBD2 (6 bases). V was cut by 3 bases and J by 0 bases, with 15 bases left in between. The V gene's germline CDR1 is SGHAT and CDR2 FQNNGV. This CDR3 is built from 17 residues.

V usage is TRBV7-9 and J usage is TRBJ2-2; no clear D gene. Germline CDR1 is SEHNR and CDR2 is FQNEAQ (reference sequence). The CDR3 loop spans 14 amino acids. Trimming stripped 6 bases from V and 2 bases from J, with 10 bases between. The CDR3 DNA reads TGTGCCAGCAGTCTCCCAGTTAACACCGGGGAGCTGTTTTTT. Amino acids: CASSLPVNTGELFF.

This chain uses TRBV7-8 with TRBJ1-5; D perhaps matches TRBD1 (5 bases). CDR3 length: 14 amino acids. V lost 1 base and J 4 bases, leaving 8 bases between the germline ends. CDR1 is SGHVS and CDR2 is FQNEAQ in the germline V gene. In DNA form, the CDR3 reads TGTGCCAGCAGCTTAGGAGACAGAAATCAGCCCCAGCATTTT. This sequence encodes CASSLGDRNQPQHF.

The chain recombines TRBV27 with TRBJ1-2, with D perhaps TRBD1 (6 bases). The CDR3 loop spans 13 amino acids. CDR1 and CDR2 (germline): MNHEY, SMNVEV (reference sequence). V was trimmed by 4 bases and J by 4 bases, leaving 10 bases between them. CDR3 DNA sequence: TGTGCCAGCAGTTCTGGGGGGGCCTATGGCTACACCTTC. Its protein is CASSSGGAYGYTF.

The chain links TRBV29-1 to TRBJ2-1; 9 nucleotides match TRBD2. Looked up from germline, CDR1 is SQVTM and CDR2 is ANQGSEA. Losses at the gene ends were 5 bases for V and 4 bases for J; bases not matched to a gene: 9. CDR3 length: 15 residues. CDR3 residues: CSVQKGLAAYNEQFF. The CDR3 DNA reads TGCAGCGTTCAAAAGGGACTAGCAGCTTACAATGAGCAGTTCTTC.

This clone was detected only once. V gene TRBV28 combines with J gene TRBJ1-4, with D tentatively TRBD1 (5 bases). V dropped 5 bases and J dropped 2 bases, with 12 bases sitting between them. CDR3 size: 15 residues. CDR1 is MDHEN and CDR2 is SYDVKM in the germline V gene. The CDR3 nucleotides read TGTGCCAGCAGTGCCCCGACAGAGACTAATGAAAAACTGTTTTTT. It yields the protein CASSAPTETNEKLFF.

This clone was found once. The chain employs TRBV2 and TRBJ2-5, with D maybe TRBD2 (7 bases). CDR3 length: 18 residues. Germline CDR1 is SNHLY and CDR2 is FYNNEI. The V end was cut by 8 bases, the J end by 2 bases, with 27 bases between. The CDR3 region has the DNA TGTGCCAGCGGGGGGGGGAAACGGGACACGGGACCGCAAGAGACCCAGTACTTC. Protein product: CASGGGKRDTGPQETQYF.

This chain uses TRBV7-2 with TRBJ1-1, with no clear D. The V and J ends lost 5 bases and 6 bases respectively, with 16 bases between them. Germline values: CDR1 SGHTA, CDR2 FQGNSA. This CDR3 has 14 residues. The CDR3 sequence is CASSPSGWSAEAFF. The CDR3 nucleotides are TGTGCCAGCAGCCCGTCGGGGTGGTCCGCTGAAGCTTTCTTT. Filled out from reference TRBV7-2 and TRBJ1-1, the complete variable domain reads GAGVSQSPSNKVTEKGKDVELRCDPISGHTALYWYRQSLGQGLEFLIYFQGNSAPDKSGLPSDRFSAERTGGSVSTLTIQRTQQEDSAVYLCASSPSGWSAEAFFGQGTRLTVV.

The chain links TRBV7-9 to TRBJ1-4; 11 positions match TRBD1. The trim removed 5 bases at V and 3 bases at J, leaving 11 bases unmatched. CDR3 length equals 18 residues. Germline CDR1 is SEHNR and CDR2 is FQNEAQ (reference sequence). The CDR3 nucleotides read TGTGCCAGCAGCATCCGGGACAGGGGGTTAGAAGCTAATGAAAAACTGTTTTTT. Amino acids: CASSIRDRGLEANEKLFF.

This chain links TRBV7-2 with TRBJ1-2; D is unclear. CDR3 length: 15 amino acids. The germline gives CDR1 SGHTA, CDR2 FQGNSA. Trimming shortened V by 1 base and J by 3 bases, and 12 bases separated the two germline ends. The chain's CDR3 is CASSLDRGFDYGYTF. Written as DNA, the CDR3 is TGTGCCAGCAGCTTAGACAGAGGGTTTGACTATGGCTACACCTTC.

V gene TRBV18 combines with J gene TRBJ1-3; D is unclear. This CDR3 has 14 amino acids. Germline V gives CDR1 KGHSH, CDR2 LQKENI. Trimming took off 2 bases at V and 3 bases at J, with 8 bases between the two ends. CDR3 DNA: TGTGCCAGCTCACCAGGAGAGGATGGAAACACCATATATTTT. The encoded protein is CASSPGEDGNTIYF. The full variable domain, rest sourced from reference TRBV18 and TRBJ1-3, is NAGVMQNPRHLVRRRGQEARLRCSPMKGHSHVYWYRQLPEEGLKFMVYLQKENIIDESGMPKERFSAEFPKEGPSILRIQQVVRGDSAAYFCASSPGEDGNTIYFGEGSWLTVV.

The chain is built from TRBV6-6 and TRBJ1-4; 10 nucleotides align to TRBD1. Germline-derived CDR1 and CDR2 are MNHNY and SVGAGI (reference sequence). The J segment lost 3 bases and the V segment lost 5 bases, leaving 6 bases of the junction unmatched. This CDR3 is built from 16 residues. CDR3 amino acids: CASSRGQGSSNEKLFF. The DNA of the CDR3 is TGTGCCAGCAGTCGGGGACAGGGGAGTTCTAATGAAAAACTGTTTTTT.